A single sample is the source of the 2 T cell receptor beta chains below, sequenced in a study of T cell repertoires in cytomegalovirus infection. TCRdb processed the reads anew with MiXCR; each CDR3 protein has one entry. The profile shows over 85,000 distinct CDR3 sequences, more than 15% of them singletons. The source material was PBMCs. The receptors come from a human donor in good health (CMV status not recorded). Some clones in this sample may be carry-over from other donors' samples.

This clonotype was counted between two and nine times. The rearrangement links TRBV2 to TRBJ2-2; D gene unclear. V was shortened by 4 bases and J by 1 base, with 7 bases between the two germline ends. CDR1 and CDR2 from the germline V gene are SNHLY and FYNNEI. The CDR3 is 14 amino acids. This chain's CDR3 is CASSGRLNTGELFF. As DNA, the CDR3 is TGTGCCAGCAGTGGACGACTGAACACCGGGGAGCTGTTTTTT. Combining the CDR3 with reference TRBV2 and TRBJ2-2 gives the whole variable domain EPEVTQTPSHQVTQMGQEVILRCVPISNHLYFYWYRQILGQKVEFLVSFYNNEISEKSEIFDDQFSVERPDGSNFTLKIRSTKLEDSAMYFCASSGRLNTGELFFGEGSRLTVL.

J is TRBJ2-3 and V is TRBV2; 9 bases line up with TRBD1. The CDR3 runs to 13 residues. Germline CDR1 is SNHLY and CDR2 is FYNNEI. Trimming at V came to 7 bases and at J to 4 bases, leaving 3 bases not matched to a gene. CDR3 coding DNA: TGTGCCAGCAACCGGGACAGGGCAGATACGCAGTATTTT. It specifies CASNRDRADTQYF. Using reference TRBV2 and TRBJ2-3 for the parts outside the CDR3, the full variable domain is EPEVTQTPSHQVTQMGQEVILRCVPISNHLYFYWYRQILGQKVEFLVSFYNNEISEKSEIFDDQFSVERPDGSNFTLKIRSTKLEDSAMYFCASNRDRADTQYFGPGTRLTVL.